This T cell receptor beta chain was captured in a study of identical twins. This clonotype turned up a few times. Its antigen is as yet unknown. The CDR3 loop spans 14 amino acids. V lost 6 bases to trimming and J lost 1 base; unmatched junction nucleotides: 7. In germline, CDR1 is DFQATT, CDR2 SNEGSKA (reference sequence). TCRdb redid the calling of the 5' RACE reads with MiXCR, one entry per CDR3 protein. The profile shows some 600,000 distinct CDR3 sequences, under 8.5% of them singletons. Findings and caveats of the study: Instead of following the same donors, the conclusions were based on cross-sectional statistical analysis. With monozygotic twins, out-of-frame TCR alpha sharing exceeded what models estimated.

These same records also appear under a second study, on yellow fever vaccine responses in identical twins.

The chain joins TRBV20-1 to TRBJ2-3; TRBD2 matches at 7 bases. The sequencing input was PBMCs. The source is a young woman in good health. As DNA, the CDR3 is TGCAGTGCAGAAACTAGCGAGCGCACAGATACGCAGTATTTT. Its protein is CSAETSERTDTQYF.